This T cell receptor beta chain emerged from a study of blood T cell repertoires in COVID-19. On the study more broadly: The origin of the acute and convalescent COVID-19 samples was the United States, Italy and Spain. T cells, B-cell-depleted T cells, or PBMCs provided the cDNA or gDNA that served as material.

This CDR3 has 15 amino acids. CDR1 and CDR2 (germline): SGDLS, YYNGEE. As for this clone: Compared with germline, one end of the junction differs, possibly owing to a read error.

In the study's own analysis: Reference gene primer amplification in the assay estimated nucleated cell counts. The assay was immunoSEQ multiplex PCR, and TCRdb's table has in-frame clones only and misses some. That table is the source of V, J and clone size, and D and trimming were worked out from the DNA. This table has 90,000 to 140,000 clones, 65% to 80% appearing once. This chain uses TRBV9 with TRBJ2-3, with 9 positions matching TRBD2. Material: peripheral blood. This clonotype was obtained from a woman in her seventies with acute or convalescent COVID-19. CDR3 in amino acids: CASRVGGGGTDTQYF. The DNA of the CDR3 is TGTGCCAGCAGGGTAGGCGGGGGGGGGACAGATACGCAGTATTTT.